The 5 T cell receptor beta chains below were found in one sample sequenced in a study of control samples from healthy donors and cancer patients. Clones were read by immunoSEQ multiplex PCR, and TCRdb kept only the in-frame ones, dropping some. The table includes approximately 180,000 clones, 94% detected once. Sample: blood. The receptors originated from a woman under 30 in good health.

This CDR3 reads CASSMSRGEKLFF. DNA for the CDR3: TGTGCCAGTAGTATGTCTAGAGGTGAAAAACTGTTTTTT. The chain has TRBV19 and TRBJ1-4; D uncertain. In germline, CDR1 is LNHDA, CDR2 SQIVND (reference sequence). The CDR3 consists of 13 residues. V was shortened by 3 bases and J by 7 bases, with 9 bases between the two germline ends. The full variable domain, with the rest looked up from reference TRBV19 and TRBJ1-4, is DGGITQSPKYLFRKEGQNVTLSCEQNLNHDAMYWYRQDPGQGLRLIYYSQIVNDFQKGDIAEGYSVSREKKESFPLTVTSAQKNPTAFYLCASSMSRGEKLFFGSGTQLSVL.

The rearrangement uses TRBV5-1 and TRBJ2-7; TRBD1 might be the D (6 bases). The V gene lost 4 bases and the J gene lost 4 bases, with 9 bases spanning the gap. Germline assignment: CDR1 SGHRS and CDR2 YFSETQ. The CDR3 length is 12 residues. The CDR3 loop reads CASSDQGYEQYF. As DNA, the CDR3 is TGCGCCAGCAGCGATCAGGGGTACGAGCAGTACTTC.

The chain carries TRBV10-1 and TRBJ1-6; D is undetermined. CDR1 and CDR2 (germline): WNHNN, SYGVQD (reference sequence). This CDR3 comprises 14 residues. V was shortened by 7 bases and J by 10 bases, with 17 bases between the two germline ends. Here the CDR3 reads CASNPGSPYSPLHF. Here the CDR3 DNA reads TGCGCCAGCAATCCGGGATCACCGTACTCACCCCTCCACTTT.

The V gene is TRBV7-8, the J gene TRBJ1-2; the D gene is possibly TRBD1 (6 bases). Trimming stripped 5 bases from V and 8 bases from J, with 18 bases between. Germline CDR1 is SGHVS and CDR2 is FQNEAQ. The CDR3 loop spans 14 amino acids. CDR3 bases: TGTGCCAGCAGCGCCACCAGGGGCCGCGGGGGCTACACCTTC. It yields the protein CASSATRGRGGYTF.

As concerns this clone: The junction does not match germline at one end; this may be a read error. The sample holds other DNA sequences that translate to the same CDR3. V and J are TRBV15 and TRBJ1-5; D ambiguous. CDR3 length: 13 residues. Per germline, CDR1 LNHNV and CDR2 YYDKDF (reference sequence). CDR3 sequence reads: CATSRDVGQPQHF. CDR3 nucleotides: TGTGCCACCAGCAGAGACGTGGGTCAGCCCCAACATTTT.